A selection of T cell receptor beta chains follows, all from one sample in a study of liver allograft versus peripheral blood T cells. Via MiXCR, TCRdb re-called the reads, giving one row per CDR3 protein. This table has some 14,000 distinct CDR3 sequences, 20% to 25% appearing once. The receptor source for this set is a human patient who had a liver transplant. Some T cells may originate from the graft donor. The CDR3 runs from the conserved cysteine through the conserved F or W. A D gene is named only where the DNA matches it firmly. Some rows have no size entry. The others give once, few or many, or a class for an expanded clone.

>TRBV5-1|TRBJ1-1|-|TRBD1
TGCGCCAGCAGCTTGGGACAGGGGGATGAAGCTTTCTTT
CASSLGQGDEAFF
>TRBV20-1|TRBJ1-4|-|TRBD1
TGCAGTGCATCATTCTGGGGACAGGGTAATGAAAAACTGTTTTTT
CSASFWGQGNEKLFF
>TRBV29-1|TRBJ1-1|-|-
TGCAGCGTTGCAGGGAGCGGCAGTGAAGCTTTCTTT
CSVAGSGSEAFF
>TRBV27|TRBJ1-2|medium-sized|-
TGTGCCAGCAGTCCCGATGAGACAGCCGTCTATGGCTACACCTTC
CASSPDETAVYGYTF
>TRBV2|TRBJ1-5|-|-
TGTGCCAGCAGTGACGGTGGCGGGCTGATCAAGCCCCAGCATTTT
CASSDGGGLIKPQHF
>TRBV18|TRBJ1-2|medium-sized|-
TGTGCCACCTTCCCTGGCACCGTTAACTATGGCTACACCTTC
CATFPGTVNYGYTF
>TRBV30|TRBJ1-6|-|-
TGTGCCTGGAACCCCCGCGGCAGGGAGTATTCACCCCTCCACTTT
CAWNPRGREYSPLHF
>TRBV15|TRBJ1-2|-|TRBD1
TGTGCCACCAGCGTAAGGACAGGGAGGAACTATGGCTACACCTTC
CATSVRTGRNYGYTF
>TRBV18|TRBJ1-2|medium-sized|-
TGTGCCAGCAGTCCAAGTAACTATGGCTACACCTTC
CASSPSNYGYTF
>TRBV7-2|TRBJ1-1|many|TRBD1
TGTGCCAGCAGCTTCGGGACAGGAGAAATGAGGGACACTGAAGCTTTCTTT
CASSFGTGEMRDTEAFF
>TRBV12-3/TRBV12-4|TRBJ1-1|-|-
TGTGCCAGCAGTATGACAGCCAACACTGAAGCTTTCTTT
CASSMTANTEAFF
>TRBV10-3|TRBJ2-7|medium-sized|-
TGTGCCCTCCGTGGGAGCTCCTCCTACGAGCAGTACTTC
CALRGSSSYEQYF
>TRBV27|TRBJ1-2|medium-sized|TRBD1
TGTGCCAGCAGTTCGGGACAGGGAGGAAGTGGCTACACCTTC
CASSSGQGGSGYTF
>TRBV6-1|TRBJ1-5|-|TRBD1
TGTGCCAGCAGTGAAATGAGGGGACAGGGTTGGCAGCCCCAGCATTTT
CASSEMRGQGWQPQHF
>TRBV18|TRBJ1-6|medium-sized|-
TGTGCCAGCTCACCAGGCAGGGCCCAGAATTCACCCCTCCACTTT
CASSPGRAQNSPLHF
>TRBV18|TRBJ1-2|-|TRBD1
TGTGCCAGCTCACCTCAGGGGGCGCTTATTAGCTACACCTTC
CASSPQGALISYTF
>TRBV18|TRBJ1-1|many|TRBD1
TGTGCCAGCTCATTAAGGACAGGCATGGTCATGAACACTGAAGCTTTCTTT
CASSLRTGMVMNTEAFF
>TRBV5-6|TRBJ1-1|many|TRBD1
TGTGCCAGCAGGGGACAGCCGAACACTGAAGCTTTCTTT
CASRGQPNTEAFF
>TRBV7-2|TRBJ1-5|medium-sized|-
TGTGCCAGCAGCTTACTAGGGCCTTCTAGCAATCAGCCCCAGCATTTT
CASSLLGPSSNQPQHF
>TRBV18|TRBJ1-4|medium-sized|-
TGTGCCAGCTCACCACCCGGGTGGGCATCAACTAATGAAAAACTGTTTTTT
CASSPPGWASTNEKLFF
>TRBV6-1|TRBJ1-2|once|TRBD1
TGTGCCAGCAGTGAAGCGGGACAGGGAAGCGGCTACACCTTC
CASSEAGQGSGYTF
>TRBV30|TRBJ1-1|-|TRBD1
TGTGCCTGGAGCCGACAGGGTATCGCTGAAGCTTTCTTT
CAWSRQGIAEAFF
>TRBV10-3|TRBJ2-2|-|-
TGTGCCATCAGTGAGACGGGGTACCGGGAGCTGTTTTTT
CAISETGYRELFF
>TRBV5-6|TRBJ1-2|-|TRBD1
TGTGCCAGCAGCCCACAGGGGGCGACTGGCTACACCTTC
CASSPQGATGYTF
>TRBV30|TRBJ1-4|-|-
TGTGCCTCCGTTTGGGGGGCTGGCGAAAAACTGTTTTTT
CASVWGAGEKLFF
>TRBV20-1|TRBJ1-4|-|-
TGCAGTGCTAGTGGTGAAAGCCCAAATGAAAAACTGTTTTTT
CSASGESPNEKLFF
>TRBV11-2|TRBJ1-2|few|-
TGTGCCAGCAGCTCCCCTCGCGACCCTCATGGCTACACCTTC
CASSSPRDPHGYTF
>TRBV10-3|TRBJ2-2|many|TRBD1
TGTGCCATCAGTGATCCGGACAGGGGGAGCGGGGAGCTGTTTTTT
CAISDPDRGSGELFF
>TRBV18|TRBJ1-2|medium-sized|-
TGTGCCAGCTCACCCACGCGGGGCTACACCTTC
CASSPTRGYTF
>TRBV12-3/TRBV12-4|TRBJ1-2|-|-
TGTGCCAGCAGTCGGACATCTGGCTACACCTTC
CASSRTSGYTF
>TRBV30|TRBJ2-7|-|-
TGTGCCTGGAGTTCAAGGGCGATGTACTTC
CAWSSRAMYF
>TRBV20-1|TRBJ1-1|-|-
TGCAGTGCTAGGGCAGGGGAAGACACTGAAGCTTTCTTT
CSARAGEDTEAFF
>TRBV11-2|TRBJ1-6|medium-sized|-
TGTGCCAGCAGCTTAGAGGCCGGGAATTCACCCCTCCACTTT
CASSLEAGNSPLHF
>TRBV18|TRBJ1-1|medium-sized|TRBD1
TGTGCCAGCTCACCGTCCGGACAGGGGAAGGACACTGAAGCTTTCTTT
CASSPSGQGKDTEAFF
>TRBV5-1|TRBJ1-1|-|-
TGCGCCAGCAGCGCGGGGGAGATGGGCACTGAAGCTTTCTTT
CASSAGEMGTEAFF
>TRBV7-2|TRBJ1-3|few|-
TGTGCCAGCAGCTTAGACACAGGCTCTGGAAACACCATATATTTT
CASSLDTGSGNTIYF
>TRBV19|TRBJ1-1|-|-
TGTGCCAGTAGTATAGCGATTATGAACACTGAAGCTTTCTTT
CASSIAIMNTEAFF
>TRBV20-1|TRBJ1-2|-|-
TGCAGTGCAAAGTTCAACTATGGCTACACCTTC
CSAKFNYGYTF
>TRBV5-6|TRBJ2-7|many|TRBD1
TGTGCCAGCAGCATCCGGGACAGGGACCTGAAGCAGTACTTC
CASSIRDRDLKQYF
>TRBV6-2/TRBV6-3|TRBJ1-6|many|TRBD1
TGTGCCTCGGGGACAGGTTCACCCCTCCACTTT
CASGTGSPLHF
>TRBV10-3|TRBJ2-5|few|TRBD2
TGTGCCAGCAGTTACTCGGGAGGGGGCCAAGAGACCCAGTACTTC
CASSYSGGGQETQYF
>TRBV20-1|TRBJ1-1|many|-
TGCAGTGCTGTTGAGGGAGCGAACACTGAAGCTTTCTTT
CSAVEGANTEAFF
>TRBV7-2|TRBJ1-2|medium-sized|-
TGTGCCAGCAGCTTAGTAGCGGGCTCCTTATCTGGCTACACCTTC
CASSLVAGSLSGYTF
>TRBV5-4|TRBJ1-4|few|TRBD1
TGTGCCAGCAGCTCGGACAGGGCGAGAGATGAAAAACTGTTTTTT
CASSSDRARDEKLFF
>TRBV12-5|TRBJ1-5|-|-
TGTGCTAGTGGTCGCAGCCTTAAAAAGGGCCTAGGCAATCAGCCCCAGCATTTT
CASGRSLKKGLGNQPQHF
>TRBV5-6|TRBJ1-5|once|-
TGTGCCAGCAGCTTGGGGGGGGGGACGAGCAATCAGCCCCAGCATTTT
CASSLGGGTSNQPQHF
>TRBV7-9|TRBJ1-6|once|-
TGTGCCAGCAGCTTATCAGGGGATAATTCACCCCTCCACTTT
CASSLSGDNSPLHF
>TRBV29-1|TRBJ2-5|-|-
TGCAGCGTTGATCATCCGCGGGAGACCCAGTACTTC
CSVDHPRETQYF